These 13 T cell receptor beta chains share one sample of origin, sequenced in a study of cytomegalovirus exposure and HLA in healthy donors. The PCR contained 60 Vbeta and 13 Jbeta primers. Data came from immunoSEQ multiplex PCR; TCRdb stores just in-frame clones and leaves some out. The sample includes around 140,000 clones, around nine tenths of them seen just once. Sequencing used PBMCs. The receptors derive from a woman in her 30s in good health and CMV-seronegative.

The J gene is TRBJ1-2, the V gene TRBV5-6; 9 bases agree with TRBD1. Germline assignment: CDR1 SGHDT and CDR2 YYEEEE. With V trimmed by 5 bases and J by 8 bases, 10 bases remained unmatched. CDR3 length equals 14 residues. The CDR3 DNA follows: TGTGCCAGCAGGTCCGGGACAGGGATAGAAGGCTACACCTTC. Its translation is CASRSGTGIEGYTF.

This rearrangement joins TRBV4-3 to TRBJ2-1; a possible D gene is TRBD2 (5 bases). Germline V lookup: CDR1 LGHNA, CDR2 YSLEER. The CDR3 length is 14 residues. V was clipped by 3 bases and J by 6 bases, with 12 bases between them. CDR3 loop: CASSHSVNGNEQFF. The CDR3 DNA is TGCGCCAGCAGCCATAGCGTCAACGGCAATGAGCAGTTCTTC.

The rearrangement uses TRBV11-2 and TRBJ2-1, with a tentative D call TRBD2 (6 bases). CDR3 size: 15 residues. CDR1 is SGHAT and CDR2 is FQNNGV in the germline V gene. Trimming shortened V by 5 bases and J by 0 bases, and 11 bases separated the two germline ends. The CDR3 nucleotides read TGTGCCAGCAGCCCACTAGCTAGCTCCTACAATGAGCAGTTCTTC. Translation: CASSPLASSYNEQFF.

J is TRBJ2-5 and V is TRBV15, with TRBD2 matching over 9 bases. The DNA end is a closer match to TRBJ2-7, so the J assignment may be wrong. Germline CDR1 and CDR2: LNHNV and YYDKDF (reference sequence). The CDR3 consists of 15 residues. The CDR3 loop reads CATSREASGISEQYF. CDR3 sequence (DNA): TGTGCCACCAGCAGAGAGGCTAGCGGGATTTCCGAGCAGTACTTC.

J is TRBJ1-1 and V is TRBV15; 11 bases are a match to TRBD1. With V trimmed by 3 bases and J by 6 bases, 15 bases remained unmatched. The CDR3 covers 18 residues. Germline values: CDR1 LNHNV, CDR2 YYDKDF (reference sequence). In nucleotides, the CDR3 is TGTGCCACCAGCAGGGGACAGGGGGGGTTGGTGGATCTATCTGAAGCTTTCTTT. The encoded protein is CATSRGQGGLVDLSEAFF.

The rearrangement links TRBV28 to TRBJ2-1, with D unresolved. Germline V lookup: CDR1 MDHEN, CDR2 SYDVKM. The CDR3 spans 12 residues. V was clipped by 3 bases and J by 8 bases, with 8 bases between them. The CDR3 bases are TGTGCCAGCAGTTTCAGTGACTATGAGCAGTTCTTC. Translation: CASSFSDYEQFF.

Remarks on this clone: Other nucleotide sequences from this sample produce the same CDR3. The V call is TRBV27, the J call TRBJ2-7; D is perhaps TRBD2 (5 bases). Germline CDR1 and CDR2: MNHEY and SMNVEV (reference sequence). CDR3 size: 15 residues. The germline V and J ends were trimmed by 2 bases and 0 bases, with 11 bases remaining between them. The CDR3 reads CASSLEGQSSYEQYF. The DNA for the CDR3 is TGTGCCAGCAGTTTAGAGGGCCAGAGCTCCTACGAGCAGTACTTC.

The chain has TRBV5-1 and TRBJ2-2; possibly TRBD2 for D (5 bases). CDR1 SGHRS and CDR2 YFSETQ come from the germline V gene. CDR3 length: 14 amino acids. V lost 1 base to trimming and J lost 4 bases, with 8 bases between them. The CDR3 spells CASSLRGPTGELFF. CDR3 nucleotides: TGCGCCAGCAGCTTGCGGGGTCCCACCGGGGAGCTGTTTTTT.

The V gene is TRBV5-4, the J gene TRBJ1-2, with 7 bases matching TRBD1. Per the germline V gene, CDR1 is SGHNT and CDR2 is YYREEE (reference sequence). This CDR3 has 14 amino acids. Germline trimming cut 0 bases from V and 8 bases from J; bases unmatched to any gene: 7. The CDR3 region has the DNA TGTGCCAGCAGCTTGGGGGGCAGGGGGAAAGGCTACACCTTC. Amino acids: CASSLGGRGKGYTF. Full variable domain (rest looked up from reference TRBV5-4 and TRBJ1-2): ETGVTQSPTHLIKTRGQQVTLRCSSQSGHNTVSWYQQALGQGPQFIFQYYREEENGRGNFPPRFSGLQFPNYSSELNVNALELDDSALYLCASSLGGRGKGYTFGSGTRLTVV.

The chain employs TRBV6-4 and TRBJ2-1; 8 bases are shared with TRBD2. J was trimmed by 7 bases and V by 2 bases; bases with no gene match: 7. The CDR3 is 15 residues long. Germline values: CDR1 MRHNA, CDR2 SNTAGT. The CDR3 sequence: CASSDGSGGGNEQFF. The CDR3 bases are TGTGCCAGCAGTGACGGGTCGGGAGGGGGAAATGAGCAGTTCTTC.

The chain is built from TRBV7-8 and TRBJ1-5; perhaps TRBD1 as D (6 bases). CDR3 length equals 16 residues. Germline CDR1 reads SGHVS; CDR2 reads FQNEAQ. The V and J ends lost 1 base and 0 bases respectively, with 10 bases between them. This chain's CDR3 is CASSLVRTASNQPQHF. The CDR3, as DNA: TGTGCCAGCAGCTTAGTACGGACAGCTAGCAATCAGCCCCAGCATTTT.

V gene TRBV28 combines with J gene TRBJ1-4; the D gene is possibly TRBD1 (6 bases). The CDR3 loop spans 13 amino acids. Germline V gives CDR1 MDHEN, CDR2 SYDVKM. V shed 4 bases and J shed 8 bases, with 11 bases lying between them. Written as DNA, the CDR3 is TGTGCCAGCAGTTCTGATCAGGGGGAAAAACTGTTTTTT. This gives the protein CASSSDQGEKLFF.

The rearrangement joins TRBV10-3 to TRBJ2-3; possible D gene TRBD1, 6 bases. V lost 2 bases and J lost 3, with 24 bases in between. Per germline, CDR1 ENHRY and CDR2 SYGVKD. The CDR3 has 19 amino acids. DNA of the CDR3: TGTGCCATCAGTGAGAGTTCTTATCCGGGACACCCGGCTACAGATACGCAGTATTTT. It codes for CAISESSYPGHPATDTQYF.